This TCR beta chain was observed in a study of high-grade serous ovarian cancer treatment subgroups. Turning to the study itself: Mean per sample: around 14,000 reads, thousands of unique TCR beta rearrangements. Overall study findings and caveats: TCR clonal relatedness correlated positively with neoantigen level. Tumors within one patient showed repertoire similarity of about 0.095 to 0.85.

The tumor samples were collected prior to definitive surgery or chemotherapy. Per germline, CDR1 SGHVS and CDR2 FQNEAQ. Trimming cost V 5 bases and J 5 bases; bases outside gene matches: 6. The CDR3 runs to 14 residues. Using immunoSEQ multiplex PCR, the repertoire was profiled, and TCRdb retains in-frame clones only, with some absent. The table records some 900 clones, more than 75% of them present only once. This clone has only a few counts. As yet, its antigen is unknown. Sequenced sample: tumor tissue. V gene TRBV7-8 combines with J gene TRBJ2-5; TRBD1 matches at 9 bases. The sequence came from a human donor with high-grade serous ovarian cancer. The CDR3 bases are TGTGCCAGCAGCCGAACAGGGGGCGCGGAGACCCAGTACTTC. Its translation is CASSRTGGAETQYF.